This entry lists 20 T cell receptor beta chains sequenced from one sample in a study of blood T cell repertoires in COVID-19 (dated by TCRdb to between 2020 and 2021). Library prep was done by the immunoSEQ multiplex PCR assay. TCRdb carries this immuneACCESS record with in-frame sequences only. Its versions omit some clonotypes, under half of them owing to an unresolved V gene in the studies checked, with the rest unexplained. The sample table shows 110,000 to 150,000 clones, and around 81% are seen once. The top ten clones comprise about 7.5% of the sample. The sample was peripheral blood. These receptors came from a human donor in a cohort sampled during active COVID-19.

The chain uses TRBV7-9 and TRBJ2-1, with unresolved D. Deletions cut 1 base from V and 2 bases from J, with 12 bases between. CDR3 length equals 16 residues. Germline values: CDR1 SEHNR, CDR2 FQNEAQ (reference sequence). In DNA, the CDR3 is TGTGCCAGCAGCTTAGGTTTTGGCGGCCCCTACAATGAGCAGTTCTTC. It codes for CASSLGFGGPYNEQFF.

The chain links TRBV18 to TRBJ2-1, with TRBD2 identical over 14 bases. Germline lookup yields CDR1 KGHSH and CDR2 LQKENI. After removal of 5 bases from V and 7 bases from J, the junction contained 7 bases not matched to a gene. There are 16 residues in the CDR3. CDR3 in DNA: TGTGCCAGCTCATTAAAGGGGACTAGCGGGAGTAATGAGCAGTTCTTC. This codes for CASSLKGTSGSNEQFF.

This clone was counted a few times. The V gene is TRBV6-5, the J gene TRBJ2-7; no definite D call. The V end was cut by 0 bases, the J end by 2 bases, with 14 bases between. Germline V gives CDR1 MNHEY, CDR2 SVGAGI. CDR3 length equals 16 residues. The CDR3 sequence: CASSYSSRRTTYEQYF. The DNA of the CDR3 is TGTGCCAGCAGTTACTCGTCACGGAGAACCACCTACGAGCAGTACTTC.

This clone was detected once. CDR3 amino acids: CASSQTSGAYYEQYF. CDR3 sequence (DNA): TGTGCCAGCAGTCAAACTAGCGGGGCGTACTACGAGCAGTACTTC. The chain recombines TRBV6-2 or TRBV6-3 with TRBJ2-7; 10 nucleotides line up with TRBD2. Germline V gene lookup returns CDR1 MNHEY and CDR2 SVGEGT. Trimming at V came to 5 bases and at J to 3 bases, leaving 7 bases not matched to a gene. The CDR3 sequence is 15 residues long.

This clone was observed once. V is TRBV5-1 and J is TRBJ2-3; 10 nucleotides align to TRBD2. The CDR3 runs 15 residues. Unmatched junction bases numbered 9, after V lost 6 bases and J lost 5 bases. Germline V lookup: CDR1 SGHRS, CDR2 YFSETQ. The DNA of the CDR3 is TGCGCCAGCATGGAGATAGCGGGAGGAAAAGATACGCAGTATTTT. It codes for CASMEIAGGKDTQYF.

The genes are TRBV7-6 and TRBJ2-7; TRBD2 might be the D (6 bases). CDR1 and CDR2 from the germline V gene are SGHVS and FNYEAQ. The CDR3 contains 16 residues. With 7 bases removed from V and 7 bases from J, the gap between germline ends came to 26 bases. The CDR3 bases are TGTGCCAGCAATCCTGGAGGGGCAGGTGGGGATGATGAGCAGTACTTC. Protein product: CASNPGGAGGDDEQYF.

This chain uses TRBV5-4 with TRBJ2-5; no clear D. Trimming shortened V by 1 base and J by 4 bases, and 2 bases separated the two germline ends. Per the germline V gene, CDR1 is SGHNT and CDR2 is YYREEE (reference sequence). This CDR3 is built from 11 residues. In DNA, the CDR3 is TGTGCCAGCAGCTTGCTAGAGACCCAGTACTTC. Amino acids: CASSLLETQYF.

This sequence joins TRBV7-2 and TRBJ2-7, with 9 bases that match TRBD2. The CDR3 contains 15 residues. Germline loops: CDR1 SGHTA, CDR2 FQGNSA. V shed 6 bases, J shed 3 bases, and the junction held 9 bases outside the gene matches. The CDR3 sequence is CASSSRTSVSYEQYF. For the CDR3, the DNA is TGTGCCAGCAGTTCCAGGACTAGCGTGAGCTACGAGCAGTACTTC.

V gene TRBV4-3 combines with J gene TRBJ2-7, with D perhaps matching TRBD1 (6 bases). Trimming stripped 0 bases from V and 2 bases from J, with 11 bases between. The length of the CDR3 is 15 residues. Per the germline V gene, CDR1 is LGHNA and CDR2 is YSLEER. This chain's CDR3 is CASSQDRTGTYEQYF. DNA of the CDR3: TGCGCCAGCAGCCAAGATAGAACAGGGACCTACGAGCAGTACTTC.

Only one count was recorded for this clone. This chain joins TRBV20-1 and TRBJ2-1; 10 nucleotides match TRBD2. Trimming cost V 3 bases and J 4 bases; bases outside gene matches: 9. This CDR3 contains 16 residues. Germline V gene lookup returns CDR1 DFQATT and CDR2 SNEGSKA (reference sequence). CDR3 sequence: CSASGSLAGVYNEQFF. The CDR3 DNA sequence: TGCAGTGCTAGTGGTTCTCTAGCGGGGGTTTACAATGAGCAGTTCTTC.

V is TRBV28 and J is TRBJ1-2; TRBD1 might be the D (5 bases). The V and J ends lost 5 bases and 5 bases respectively, with 9 bases between them. Germline V CDR1 and CDR2: MDHEN, SYDVKM. CDR3 length: 12 amino acids. This CDR3 is CASSLRQYGYTF. In nucleotides, the CDR3 is TGTGCCAGCAGTCTGAGACAGTATGGCTACACCTTC.

The chain couples TRBV6-5 to TRBJ2-1, with no clear D. Germline-derived CDR1 and CDR2 are MNHEY and SVGAGI. The CDR3 contains 15 residues. Trimming pared 0 bases from V and 4 bases from J, leaving 10 bases between. The chain's CDR3 is CASSYSKVRYNEQFF. The CDR3 DNA reads TGTGCCAGCAGTTACTCGAAAGTCAGGTACAATGAGCAGTTCTTC.

The gene calls are TRBV6-1 and TRBJ2-7, with D possibly TRBD1 on 5 matching bases. V lost 2 bases to trimming and J lost 6 bases, with 17 bases between them. Germline CDR1 MNHNS, CDR2 SASEGT. The CDR3 is 15 amino acids. This CDR3 reads CASSELQVPSSEQYF. The CDR3 nucleotides are TGTGCCAGCAGTGAACTACAGGTCCCTTCAAGCGAGCAGTACTTC.

The chain has TRBV7-9 and TRBJ1-2; D gene unclear. Germline CDR1 and CDR2: SEHNR and FQNEAQ (reference sequence). This CDR3 contains 12 residues. V lost 8 bases and J 0 bases, leaving 7 bases between the germline ends. Here the CDR3 reads CASSFTNYGYTF. DNA for the CDR3: TGTGCCAGCTCCTTTACTAACTATGGCTACACCTTC.

The chain links TRBV5-1 to TRBJ2-7; 7 nucleotides align to TRBD2. This CDR3 has 15 residues. Germline CDR1 SGHRS, CDR2 YFSETQ. The V segment lost 4 bases and the J segment 1 base; nucleotides outside the gene matches: 8. The CDR3 DNA is TGCGCCAGCAGCGGGTTGGCTAGCGGATCCTACGAGCAGTACTTC. It is translated as CASSGLASGSYEQYF.

This chain joins TRBV27 and TRBJ1-2; 8 bases map to TRBD1. CDR3 length: 12 residues. CDR1 is MNHEY, CDR2 SMNVEV, per germline (reference sequence). V gave up 6 bases and J gave up 8 bases; unmatched junction bases: 5. The CDR3 region is CASRVGQGGYTF. The CDR3 coding sequence is TGTGCCAGCAGGGTCGGACAGGGCGGCTACACCTTC.

The rearrangement links TRBV9 to TRBJ2-2; the D is unclear. V was trimmed by 0 bases and J by 0 bases, leaving 9 bases between them. Per the germline V gene, CDR1 is SGDLS and CDR2 is YYNGEE. The CDR3 consists of 16 residues. CDR3 DNA: TGTGCCAGCAGCGTAGAGCACAGACCGAACACCGGGGAGCTGTTTTTT. Encoded protein: CASSVEHRPNTGELFF.

In its sample, this clone was seen once. The genes are TRBV28 and TRBJ1-3, with 9 nucleotides matching TRBD1. After removal of 5 bases from V and 0 bases from J, the junction contained 5 bases not matched to a gene. The CDR3 covers 16 residues. Germline-derived CDR1 and CDR2 are MDHEN and SYDVKM. CDR3 sequence reads: CASSVTGGHSGNTIYF. CDR3 coding DNA: TGTGCCAGCAGTGTGACAGGGGGACACTCTGGAAACACCATATATTTT.

The chain recombines TRBV28 with TRBJ2-7; D is uncertain. The CDR3 length is 14 residues. Trimming took off 2 bases at V and 0 bases at J, with 8 bases between the two ends. In germline, CDR1 is MDHEN, CDR2 SYDVKM. The CDR3 region has the DNA TGTGCCAGCAGTTTAGGCATACCCTCCTACGAGCAGTACTTC. Its protein is CASSLGIPSYEQYF.

This chain links TRBV11-2 with TRBJ2-5, with TRBD2 matching 8 bases. CDR1 and CDR2 (germline): SGHAT, FQNNGV. V gave up 5 bases and J gave up 5 bases; unmatched junction bases: 4. This CDR3 comprises 13 residues. CDR3: CASSRGGRETQYF. CDR3 nucleotide sequence: TGTGCCAGCAGCCGGGGGGGCCGCGAGACCCAGTACTTC.